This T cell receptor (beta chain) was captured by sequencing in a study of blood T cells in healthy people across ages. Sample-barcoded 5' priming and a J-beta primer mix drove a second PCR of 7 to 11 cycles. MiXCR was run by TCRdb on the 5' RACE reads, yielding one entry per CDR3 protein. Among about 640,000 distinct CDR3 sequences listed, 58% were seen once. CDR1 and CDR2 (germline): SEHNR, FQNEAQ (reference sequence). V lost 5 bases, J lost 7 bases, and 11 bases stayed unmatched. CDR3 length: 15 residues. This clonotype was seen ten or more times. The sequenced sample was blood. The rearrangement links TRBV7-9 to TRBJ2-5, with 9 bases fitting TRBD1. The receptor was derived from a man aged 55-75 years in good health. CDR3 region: CASSGGTGPGGTQYF. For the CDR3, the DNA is TGTGCCAGCAGCGGCGGGACAGGGCCTGGAGGGACCCAGTACTTC.